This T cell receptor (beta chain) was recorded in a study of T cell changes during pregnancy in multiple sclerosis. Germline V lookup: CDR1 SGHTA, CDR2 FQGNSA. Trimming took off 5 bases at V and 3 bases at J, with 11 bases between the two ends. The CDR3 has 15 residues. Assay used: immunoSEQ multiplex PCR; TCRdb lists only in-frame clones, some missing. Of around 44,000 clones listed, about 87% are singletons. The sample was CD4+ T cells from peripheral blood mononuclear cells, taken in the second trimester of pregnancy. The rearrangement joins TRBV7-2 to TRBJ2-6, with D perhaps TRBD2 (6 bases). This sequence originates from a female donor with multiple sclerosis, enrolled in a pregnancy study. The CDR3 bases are TGTGCCAGCAGCCGCACGGGGGATGGGGCCAACGTCCTGACTTTC. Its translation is CASSRTGDGANVLTF.